This paragraph reports one T cell receptor beta chain. Its antigen is undetermined. The data belong to a study of cytomegalovirus exposure and HLA in healthy donors. PCR was performed using 60 Vbeta and 13 Jbeta primers. TCRdb keeps only in-frame clones here, not all; method: immunoSEQ multiplex PCR. Of around 150,000 clones detected, roughly three fifths appear once; the ten largest clones hold roughly 2.5%. The CDR3 loop spans 14 amino acids. Trimming cost V 1 base and J 6 bases; bases outside gene matches: 4. The germline V gene encodes CDR1 GTSNPN and CDR2 SVGIG (reference sequence). Study-level points and caveats: Later genetic work tied a missense DCLRE1C variant to beta-chain V and J trimming. The authors later found HLA-associated TCR beta chains more clonally expanded than equally common others.

The sequencing sample was made of PBMCs. The receptor was derived from a woman aged 40-49 years in good health and CMV-seronegative. This chain joins TRBV30 and TRBJ2-1; 9 bases line up with TRBD1. Here the CDR3 reads CAWSGGQGSNEQFF. The CDR3 DNA reads as TGTGCCTGGAGTGGGGGACAGGGATCCAATGAGCAGTTCTTC.